This T cell receptor (beta chain) originates from a study of shared clonotypes between healthy human individuals. The data were produced by immunoSEQ multiplex PCR, yet TCRdb's version contains in-frame clones alone and is incomplete. The sample consists of about 2.4 million clones, 85% to 95% of them appearing once. The CDR3 has 17 residues. Losses at the gene ends were 4 bases for V and 1 base for J; bases not matched to a gene: 11. Germline V CDR1 and CDR2: SGHNT, YENEEA. J is TRBJ2-3 and V is TRBV11-3, with 7 bases aligning to TRBD2. Material: naive CD4+ T cells sorted from blood. The subset is: CD45RA+ positively selected. This TCR was recovered from a young man in good health. CDR3 in amino acids: CASSSMGSGMGTDTQYF. In nucleotides, the CDR3 is TGTGCCAGCAGCTCCATGGGGAGCGGGATGGGCACAGATACGCAGTATTTT.